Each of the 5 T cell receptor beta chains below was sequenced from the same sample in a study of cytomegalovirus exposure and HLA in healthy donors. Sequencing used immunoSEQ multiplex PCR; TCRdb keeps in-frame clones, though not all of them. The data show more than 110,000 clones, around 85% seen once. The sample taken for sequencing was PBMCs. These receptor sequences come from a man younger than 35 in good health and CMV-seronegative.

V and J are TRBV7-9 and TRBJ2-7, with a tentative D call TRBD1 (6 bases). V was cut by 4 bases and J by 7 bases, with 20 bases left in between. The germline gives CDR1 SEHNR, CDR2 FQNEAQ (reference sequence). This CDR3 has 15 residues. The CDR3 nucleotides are TGTGCCAGCAGCTCCTACAGGGTACGAACTCGGGAGCAGTACTTC. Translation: CASSSYRVRTREQYF.

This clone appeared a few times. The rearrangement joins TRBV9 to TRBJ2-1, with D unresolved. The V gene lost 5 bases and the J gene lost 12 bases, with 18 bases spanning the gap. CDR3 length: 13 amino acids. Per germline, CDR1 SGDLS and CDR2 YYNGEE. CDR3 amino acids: CASSSLEALGQFF. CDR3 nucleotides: TGTGCCAGCAGTTCCCTTGAGGCCCTGGGGCAGTTCTTC. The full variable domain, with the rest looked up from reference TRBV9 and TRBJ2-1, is DSGVTQTPKHLITATGQRVTLRCSPRSGDLSVYWYQQSLDQGLQFLIQYYNGEERAKGNILERFSAQQFPDLHSELNLSSLELGDSALYFCASSSLEALGQFFGPGTRLTVL.

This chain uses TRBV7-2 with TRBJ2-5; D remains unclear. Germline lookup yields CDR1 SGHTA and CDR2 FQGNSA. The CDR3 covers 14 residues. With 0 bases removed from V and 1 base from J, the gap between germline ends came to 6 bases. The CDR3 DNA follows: TGTGCCAGCAGCTTAGCACAGCTCCAAGAGACCCAGTACTTC. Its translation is CASSLAQLQETQYF.

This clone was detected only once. CDR3 residues: CASSPILLYRGPAYNEQFF. CDR3 DNA sequence: TGTGCCAGCAGCCCTATCCTCCTTTACAGGGGACCCGCCTACAATGAGCAGTTCTTC. V gene TRBV14 combines with J gene TRBJ2-1; 7 bases agree with TRBD1. V trimming: 4 bases; J trimming: 2 bases; junction bases outside the gene matches: 17. The V gene's germline CDR1 is SGHDN and CDR2 FVKESK. This CDR3 is 19 amino acids long.

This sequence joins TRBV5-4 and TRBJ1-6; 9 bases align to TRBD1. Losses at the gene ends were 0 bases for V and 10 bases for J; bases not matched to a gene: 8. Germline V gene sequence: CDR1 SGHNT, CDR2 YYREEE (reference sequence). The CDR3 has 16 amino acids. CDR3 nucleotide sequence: TGTGCCAGCAGCTTGGTAGCGGGGACAGGGAACTCACCCCTCCACTTT. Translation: CASSLVAGTGNSPLHF. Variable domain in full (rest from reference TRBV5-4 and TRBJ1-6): ETGVTQSPTHLIKTRGQQVTLRCSSQSGHNTVSWYQQALGQGPQFIFQYYREEENGRGNFPPRFSGLQFPNYSSELNVNALELDDSALYLCASSLVAGTGNSPLHFGNGTRLTVT.